The next 17 T cell receptor beta chains were all read from a single sample in a study of the immune and genomic landscape of osteosarcoma. Clones were read by immunoSEQ multiplex PCR, and TCRdb kept only the in-frame ones, dropping some. Of 2,500 to 3,000 clones in the sample, around 73% were seen once. Source material: metastatic tumor tissue from the lung. Receptors were obtained from a woman between 18 and 30 years old with osteosarcoma.

The chain carries TRBV10-1 and TRBJ2-3; D may be TRBD1 or TRBD2 (6 bases each). V lost 3 bases to trimming and J lost 4 bases, with 17 bases between them. The CDR3 has 16 residues. Germline values: CDR1 WNHNN, CDR2 SYGVQD (reference sequence). CDR3 sequence: CASSDEGGPASDTQYF. In DNA, the CDR3 is TGCGCCAGCAGTGACGAGGGGGGCCCGGCGTCAGATACGCAGTATTTT.

The CDR3 DNA reads TGTGCCAGCAGTGGGGGCCGGACAGCTAGCACAGATACGCAGTATTTT. Its translation: CASSGGRTASTDTQYF. The chain is built from TRBV6-1 and TRBJ2-3; the D gene is possibly TRBD1 (6 bases). V was cut by 4 bases and J by 0 bases, with 14 bases left in between. CDR1 MNHNS and CDR2 SASEGT come from the germline V gene. This CDR3 is built from 16 residues.

The CDR3 nucleotides are TGTGCCAGCAGCTTTCAAGCGGGGGGGCCCAGTGAGCAGTTCTTC. Residues: CASSFQAGGPSEQFF. The chain carries TRBV5-4 and TRBJ2-1; 10 nucleotides match TRBD2. V shed 2 bases and J 9 bases; nucleotides not matched to a gene: 8. Germline V lookup: CDR1 SGHNT, CDR2 YYREEE (reference sequence). CDR3 length: 15 amino acids.

This clone was counted only a few times. The chain joins TRBV7-3 to TRBJ2-2; D might be TRBD1 (5 bases). This CDR3 is 14 amino acids long. Germline loops: CDR1 SGHTA, CDR2 FQGTGA. With 2 bases removed from V and 3 bases from J, the gap between germline ends came to 7 bases. The DNA for the CDR3 is TGTGCCAGCAGCTTAGACAGTTACACCGGGGAGCTGTTTTTT. Its translation is CASSLDSYTGELFF.

This chain connects TRBV4-1 to TRBJ2-6; the D gene is possibly TRBD2 (5 bases). The CDR3 has 18 residues. V lost 1 base and J 0 bases, leaving 13 bases between the germline ends. Germline-derived CDR1 and CDR2 are MGHRA and YSYEKL. The CDR3 loop reads CASSQVQDLYSGANVLTF. The DNA of the CDR3 is TGCGCCAGCAGCCAAGTGCAGGACTTGTACTCTGGGGCCAACGTCCTGACTTTC.

This clone appeared a few times. This chain links TRBV4-1 with TRBJ2-7, with D possibly being TRBD2 (6 bases). V dropped 3 bases and J dropped 3 bases, with 12 bases sitting between them. Germline V gene lookup returns CDR1 MGHRA and CDR2 YSYEKL. The CDR3 totals 14 residues. CDR3 nucleotides: TGCGCCAGCAGCCATGGGGGGTCCTACTACGAGCAGTACTTC. Amino acid sequence: CASSHGGSYYEQYF.

The genes are TRBV9 and TRBJ2-3; 11 bases are a match to TRBD2. V trimming: 2 bases; J trimming: 4 bases; junction bases outside the gene matches: 6. The germline V gene encodes CDR1 SGDLS and CDR2 YYNGEE. The CDR3 contains 16 residues. CDR3 amino acids: CASSVSSGGPADTQYF. The CDR3 bases are TGTGCCAGCAGCGTCTCTAGCGGGGGGCCTGCAGATACGCAGTATTTT.

The J gene is TRBJ2-5, the V gene TRBV7-2; TRBD2 matches 9 bases. Germline V gene data show CDR1 as SGHTA and CDR2 as FQGNSA. CDR3 length: 17 residues. V was pared by 4 bases and J by 4 bases, with 13 bases of the junction left unmatched. The CDR3 here is CASSWRVVTSGPETQYF. The CDR3 region has the DNA TGTGCCAGCAGCTGGAGGGTGGTGACTAGCGGACCAGAGACCCAGTACTTC.

CDR3 in DNA: TGTGCCAGCAGTTTTGGACAGGGAACCTACAATGAGCAGTTCTTC. Amino acids: CASSFGQGTYNEQFF. V gene TRBV11-1 combines with J gene TRBJ2-1, with 8 nucleotides matching TRBD1. Trimming cost V 6 bases and J 2 bases; bases outside gene matches: 6. This CDR3 region has 15 residues. Germline V gives CDR1 SGHAT, CDR2 FQDESV (reference sequence).

V gene TRBV29-1 combines with J gene TRBJ1-1; the D gene is possibly TRBD1 (5 bases). This CDR3 comprises 13 residues. The V end was cut by 3 bases, the J end by 1 base, with 9 bases between. CDR1 is SQVTM, CDR2 ANQGSEA, per germline. This CDR3 reads CSVEGQQNTEAFF. The CDR3 nucleotides are TGCAGCGTTGAGGGGCAGCAGAACACTGAAGCTTTCTTT.

The chain combines TRBV18 with TRBJ2-5; D remains ambiguous. The CDR3 has 12 amino acids. V shed 2 bases and J shed 5 bases, with 6 bases lying between them. The germline V gene has CDR1 KGHSH and CDR2 LQKENI. CDR3 region: CASSPETETQYF. CDR3 DNA: TGTGCCAGCTCACCAGAAACGGAGACCCAGTACTTC.

V and J are TRBV7-1 and TRBJ2-7; perhaps TRBD1 as D (6 bases). TRBV7-1 is placed among ORFs of uncertain function. The CDR3 contains 16 residues. V lost 4 bases and J 0 bases, leaving 16 bases between the germline ends. CDR3 amino acids: CASSLAPSGASYEQYV. In DNA form, the CDR3 reads TGTGCCAGCAGCTTAGCGCCTTCAGGGGCCTCCTACGAGCAGTACGTC.

The CDR3 nucleotides read TGTGCCACCAGGGACGACAGGGCGAACACCGGGGAGCTGTTTTTT. Translated: CATRDDRANTGELFF. The J gene is TRBJ2-2, the V gene TRBV10-3; 7 bases fit TRBD1. CDR3 length equals 15 residues. J gave up 0 bases and V 10 bases, and 8 bases lay outside the gene matches. Germline CDR1 ENHRY, CDR2 SYGVKD.

The rearrangement joins TRBV27 to TRBJ2-1; TRBD2 aligns across 12 bases. Germline V gives CDR1 MNHEY, CDR2 SMNVEV (reference sequence). V lost 10 bases to trimming and J lost 4 bases; unmatched junction nucleotides: 8. This CDR3 contains 15 residues. CDR3 sequence: CATRDLAGGYNEQFF. In DNA form, the CDR3 reads TGTGCCACCCGTGACCTAGCGGGGGGGTACAATGAGCAGTTCTTC.

This chain links TRBV5-1 with TRBJ1-6; TRBD1 matches at 9 bases. CDR1 is SGHRS, CDR2 YFSETQ, per germline. The CDR3 length is 15 residues. Trimming removed 4 bases from V and 10 bases from J; junction bases left unmatched: 9. The CDR3 DNA is TGCGCCAGCAGCGTGGACAGGGGTAGGAGGTCACCCCTCCACTTT. Translation: CASSVDRGRRSPLHF.

CDR3 protein: CASSRGQGNQETQYF. CDR3 bases: TGTGCCAGCAGCCGCGGACAGGGCAACCAAGAGACCCAGTACTTC. The chain carries TRBV27 and TRBJ2-5, with 8 positions matching TRBD1. Germline lookup yields CDR1 MNHEY and CDR2 SMNVEV (reference sequence). CDR3 length: 15 residues. After removal of 6 bases from V and 0 bases from J, the junction contained 6 bases not matched to a gene.

This chain uses TRBV7-2 with TRBJ2-3; 8 nucleotides agree with TRBD2. Germline V gene data show CDR1 as SGHTA and CDR2 as FQGNSA. The CDR3 totals 17 residues. J was trimmed by 5 bases and V by 1 base; bases with no gene match: 11. CDR3 nucleotide sequence: TGTGCCAGCAGCTTAGGGGCCCCCGGGGGGGGCGGAGATACGCAGTATTTT. It is translated as CASSLGAPGGGGDTQYF.